A selection of T cell receptor beta chains follows, all from one sample in a study of blood T cell repertoires in COVID-19. Data came from immunoSEQ multiplex PCR; TCRdb stores just in-frame clones and leaves some out. The sample records roughly 23,000 clones, roughly 92% being singletons. The sequenced sample was peripheral blood. The source of these receptors is a woman aged 50 to 60 with active COVID-19. Each CDR3 is given with its conserved first and last residue. Fields, in order: J gene, clone size, D gene, V gene, CDR3 protein, CDR3 DNA. The D gene is left open where the match is weak. Not every row has a clone size; where given, it reads once, few, many or a size class.

j_call: TRBJ1-6; clone_size: -; d_call: TRBD1; v_call: TRBV7-8; cdr3_aa: CASSLGRTGGNSPLHF; cdr3_nt: TGTGCCAGCAGCTTAGGAAGGACAGGGGGCAATTCACCCCTCCACTTT
j_call: TRBJ2-5; clone_size: -; d_call: -; v_call: TRBV15; cdr3_aa: CATSREVTERRRETQYF; cdr3_nt: TGTGCCACCAGCAGAGAGGTCACCGAGAGGCGTCGCGAGACCCAGTACTTC
j_call: TRBJ2-2; clone_size: -; d_call: -; v_call: TRBV7-8; cdr3_aa: CASSPRQENTGELFF; cdr3_nt: TGTGCCAGCAGCCCCAGACAGGAGAACACCGGGGAGCTGTTTTTT
j_call: TRBJ2-3; clone_size: -; d_call: TRBD2; v_call: TRBV18; cdr3_aa: CASSPGTSVTDTQYF; cdr3_nt: TGTGCCAGCTCACCAGGGACTAGCGTCACAGATACGCAGTATTTT
j_call: TRBJ1-2; clone_size: -; d_call: -; v_call: TRBV10-1; cdr3_aa: CASSEDRNYGYTF; cdr3_nt: TGCGCCAGCAGTGAGGACAGAAACTATGGCTACACCTTC
j_call: TRBJ1-1; clone_size: once; d_call: TRBD1; v_call: TRBV5-5; cdr3_aa: CASSLGGTGSVAFF; cdr3_nt: TGTGCCAGCAGCTTGGGAGGGACAGGGTCTGTAGCTTTCTTT
j_call: TRBJ2-6; clone_size: -; d_call: -; v_call: TRBV5-1; cdr3_aa: CASSLIQLSGANVLTF; cdr3_nt: TGCGCCAGCAGCCTGATACAGCTCTCTGGGGCCAACGTCCTGACTTTC
j_call: TRBJ1-2; clone_size: -; d_call: TRBD1; v_call: TRBV28; cdr3_aa: CASKQGANYGYTF; cdr3_nt: TGTGCCAGTAAACAGGGGGCGAACTATGGCTACACCTTC
j_call: TRBJ1-5; clone_size: -; d_call: TRBD1; v_call: TRBV28; cdr3_aa: CASNTGGAGSNQPQHF; cdr3_nt: TGTGCCAGCAATACAGGGGGCGCGGGTAGCAATCAGCCCCAGCATTTT
j_call: TRBJ2-7; clone_size: -; d_call: TRBD2; v_call: TRBV10-3; cdr3_aa: CAISAGTSANYEQYF; cdr3_nt: TGTGCCATCAGTGCCGGGACTAGCGCGAACTACGAGCAGTACTTC
j_call: TRBJ1-1; clone_size: -; d_call: -; v_call: TRBV3-1/TRBV3-2; cdr3_aa: CASSQDQGAFF; cdr3_nt: TGTGCCAGCAGCCAAGATCAGGGCGCTTTCTTT
j_call: TRBJ2-5; clone_size: -; d_call: TRBD2; v_call: TRBV10-3; cdr3_aa: CAISESMSSGSGTQYF; cdr3_nt: TGTGCCATCAGTGAGTCGATGTCTAGCGGATCTGGGACCCAGTACTTC
j_call: TRBJ2-5; clone_size: -; d_call: TRBD1; v_call: TRBV3-1/TRBV3-2; cdr3_aa: CASTATGLQETQYF; cdr3_nt: TGTGCCAGCACAGCGACAGGGCTCCAAGAGACCCAGTACTTC
j_call: TRBJ2-5; clone_size: once; d_call: -; v_call: TRBV5-1; cdr3_aa: CASSGLTGKETQYF; cdr3_nt: TGCGCCAGCAGCGGCCTTACAGGGAAAGAGACCCAGTACTTC
j_call: TRBJ1-2; clone_size: -; d_call: -; v_call: TRBV12-3/TRBV12-4; cdr3_aa: CASSFWATGYTF; cdr3_nt: TGTGCCAGCAGTTTCTGGGCGACTGGCTACACCTTC
j_call: TRBJ2-1; clone_size: -; d_call: -; v_call: TRBV6-5; cdr3_aa: CASRAGDGKDNEQFF; cdr3_nt: TGTGCCAGCAGAGCAGGGGACGGAAAGGACAATGAGCAGTTCTTC
j_call: TRBJ2-7; clone_size: -; d_call: -; v_call: TRBV6-5; cdr3_aa: CASSRDSFYEQYF; cdr3_nt: TGTGCCAGCAGTAGGGACTCATTCTACGAGCAGTACTTC
j_call: TRBJ2-7; clone_size: -; d_call: -; v_call: TRBV11-2; cdr3_aa: CASSFALVTTYEQYF; cdr3_nt: TGTGCCAGCAGCTTCGCCCTAGTCACTACCTACGAGCAGTACTTC
j_call: TRBJ1-1; clone_size: -; d_call: -; v_call: TRBV11-2; cdr3_aa: CASSLVVEGFAFF; cdr3_nt: TGTGCCAGCAGCTTAGTAGTGGAGGGTTTTGCTTTCTTT
j_call: TRBJ1-5; clone_size: -; d_call: -; v_call: TRBV7-2; cdr3_aa: CASSFFVESNQPQHF; cdr3_nt: TGTGCCAGCAGCTTTTTCGTGGAGAGCAATCAGCCCCAGCATTTT
j_call: TRBJ1-1; clone_size: -; d_call: TRBD1; v_call: TRBV24-1; cdr3_aa: CATRGSEGQGSTEAFF; cdr3_nt: TGTGCCACCAGGGGATCGGAGGGACAGGGATCCACTGAAGCTTTCTTT
j_call: TRBJ2-7; clone_size: -; d_call: -; v_call: TRBV18; cdr3_aa: CASSPYVTSSREQYF; cdr3_nt: TGTGCCAGCTCACCATACGTAACTAGCTCCCGCGAGCAGTACTTC
j_call: TRBJ2-7; clone_size: -; d_call: -; v_call: TRBV19; cdr3_aa: CASSLLGELYEQYF; cdr3_nt: TGTGCCAGTAGCCTACTAGGTGAACTCTACGAGCAGTACTTC
j_call: TRBJ1-2; clone_size: -; d_call: TRBD1; v_call: TRBV10-1; cdr3_aa: CARDFGQGALGYGYTF; cdr3_nt: TGCGCCAGGGACTTCGGACAGGGGGCATTAGGGTATGGCTACACCTTC